This T cell receptor beta chain was obtained from a study of a mutant IDH1 vaccine in newly diagnosed glioma. Study-level background: Patients got radiotherapy, temozolomide, or both beforehand, and most got both.

Sequencing used immunoSEQ multiplex PCR; TCRdb keeps in-frame clones, though not all of them. The sample yields 75,000 to 100,000 clones, almost 85% seen once. Time point noted: baseline, week 1 (first vaccination visit). The treatment was: pre-vaccination baseline after standard-of-care therapy. New WHO grade 3 or 4 astrocytomas that were IDH1-mutant and ATRX-lost occurred in the donors. Trimming left V 3 bases short and J 5 bases short, with 14 bases between. The CDR3 has 14 residues. The V gene's germline CDR1 is LNHNV and CDR2 YYDKDF (reference sequence). The sample consisted of PBMCs, taken from a glioma patient treated with radiotherapy, temozolomide or both. The sequence was obtained from a man between 35 and 55 years old with glioma. Some clones in this sample may be carry-over from other donors' samples. The chain uses TRBV15 and TRBJ2-7; D perhaps matches TRBD1 (5 bases). The CDR3 region has the DNA TGTGCCACCAGCAGGCCGGTTGGGGCCCACGAGCAGTACTTC. Amino acids: CATSRPVGAHEQYF.